This T cell receptor (beta chain) was recovered during a study of blood T cell repertoires in COVID-19. Profiled with immunoSEQ multiplex PCR; TCRdb holds only in-frame clones, not every one. The sample lists about 200,000 clones, around 82% occurring once. In germline, CDR1 is SGHRS, CDR2 YFSETQ. The CDR3 contains 12 residues. V shed 0 bases and J shed 8 bases, with 8 bases lying between them. Participants were placed into cohorts based on the clinical history they reported. Among Cohort 3 donors, those recovered had two negative PCRs, clearance, or symptom resolution. The source material was PBMCs or T cells enriched from blood (not recorded which). This chain connects TRBV5-1 to TRBJ2-5, with D maybe TRBD1 (6 bases). This receptor was taken from a man aged 35-49 years who had recovered from COVID-19. The CDR3 nucleotides read TGCGCCAGCAGCTTGGAGGGGGTTACCCAGTACTTC. This sequence encodes CASSLEGVTQYF.